This T cell receptor (beta chain) is drawn from a study of blood T cell repertoires in COVID-19. Ages ranged from roughly 18 to 100 years, with residence in more than 20 US areas. Assignment of participants to cohorts was predicated upon participant-reported clinical history. Cohort 3 donors were reported recovered after two negative PCRs, clearance, or symptom resolution. V was cut by 9 bases and J by 6 bases, with 24 bases left in between. The germline gives CDR1 MNHEY, CDR2 SVGAGI. The CDR3 is 15 amino acids. Authors' analysis steps: Amplification of reference gene primers was used by the study to estimate nucleated cell counts. Libraries were prepared by immunoSEQ multiplex PCR; TCRdb keeps only in-frame clonotypes and omits some of them. V and J calls and clone size are copied from that table; D and trimming were computed from the DNA. The sample lists around 200,000 clones, 85% occurring once.

This rearrangement joins TRBV6-5 to TRBJ2-7; possibly TRBD1 for D (6 bases). The receptor's source is a man in his forties who had recovered from COVID-19. Sequenced material: PBMCs or T cells enriched from blood (not recorded which). The CDR3: CASTLRTGWEFEQYF. The CDR3 DNA sequence: TGTGCCAGTACCCTAAGAACAGGGTGGGAATTCGAGCAGTACTTC.